This T cell receptor (beta chain) was profiled in a study of OX40 agonist ivuxolimab in advanced cancers. Context from the whole study: Ivuxolimab was a fully human IgG2 agonistic monoclonal antibody targeting the costimulatory receptor OX40 (CD134). Intravenous ivuxolimab was administered to patients every 2 weeks at six dose levels: 0.01, 0.1, 0.3, 1.5, 3 and 10 mg/kg. Among the roughly 50 dose-escalation patients, around 19 had hepatocellular carcinoma, roughly 15 melanoma, 9 renal cell carcinoma and 9 head and neck cancer. In the dose-escalation cohort, approximately 80% of patients were male, and the mean age was around 65 years with a range of about 20 to 79. Prior anti-PD-1, anti-PD-L1 or anti-CTLA-4 therapy was permitted, and checkpoint inhibitors had been received by 30% to 40% of dose-escalation patients. Partial responses occurred in three dose-escalation patients, of whom one had hepatocellular carcinoma and two had cutaneous melanoma. The purpose of peripheral TCRbeta sequencing was to test whether ivuxolimab changed TCR sequence diversity and led to clonal T-cell expansion. The paper describes the monotherapy dose-escalation part (N ≈ 51 patients) of the phase I trial of ivuxolimab. The full study reports these points: The antigen specificity of the peripheral T cells that underwent clonal expansion was not determined. At doses from 0.1 to 3.0 mg/kg, clonal expansion was seen in both CD4+ and CD8+ blood T cells between baseline and week 6. On average, CD8+ T cells showed more expanded clones than CD4+ T cells after ivuxolimab. Low levels of normalized T-cell clonal expansion were also seen in some patients who did not respond. Partial responders in the 0.1-3.0 mg/kg groups had among the lowest normalized peripheral clonal expansion, especially among CD8+ T cells.

Patients with autoimmune disease history or receiving systemic immunosuppression were excluded from the trial. Peripheral blood for TCR sequencing was collected from all dose cohorts at baseline, on cycle 4 day 1, and on cycle 7 day 1. The samples were drawn from a first-in-human, open-label, multicenter phase I dose-escalation trial of ivuxolimab. Adults with locally advanced or metastatic melanoma, renal cell carcinoma, hepatocellular carcinoma or head and neck squamous cell carcinoma were enrolled in the trial. Before TCR sequencing, CD4+ T cells and CD8+ T cells from peripheral blood were sorted into separate populations. To sequence the TCRbeta CDR3 region, genomic DNA was isolated from the sorted cells. TCRbeta CDR3 regions were sequenced using the immunoSEQ Assay. Drawn from immuneACCESS, this table holds only the in-frame rearrangements with V and J called that TCRdb kept. Clones are partly lost; checked studies trace under half to an unresolved V gene and leave the rest unexplained. The sample has around 23,000 clones on record, 80% to 90% of them singletons. Jointly, the top ten make up 24% of the sample.

As concerns this clone: The antigen this receptor binds is unknown. Base quality data are lacking; no much larger clone is found one base away.

The sample in question was CD4+ or CD8+ T cells sorted from blood, obtained in a trial of the OX40 agonist ivuxolimab. The clonotype comes from an adult with an advanced solid tumor such as melanoma, head and neck, liver or kidney cancer.

The nucleotides read TGTGCCAGCAGCTTAGCGGCGGGGGGGGAGAATGAGCAGTTCTTC. The resulting protein is CASSLAAGGENEQFF. The rearrangement joined TRBV11-2 to TRBJ2-1, and TRBD2 matches 9 of the central bases. After removal of 1 base from V and 7 bases from J, the junction retains 5 bases not matched to a gene. CDR1 and CDR2 (SGHAT, FQNNGV) derive from the germline V gene. The CDR3 contains 15 residues, cysteine and phenylalanine counted. The sequence is cut down to CDR3 DNA, 45 bases in frame from base 1.